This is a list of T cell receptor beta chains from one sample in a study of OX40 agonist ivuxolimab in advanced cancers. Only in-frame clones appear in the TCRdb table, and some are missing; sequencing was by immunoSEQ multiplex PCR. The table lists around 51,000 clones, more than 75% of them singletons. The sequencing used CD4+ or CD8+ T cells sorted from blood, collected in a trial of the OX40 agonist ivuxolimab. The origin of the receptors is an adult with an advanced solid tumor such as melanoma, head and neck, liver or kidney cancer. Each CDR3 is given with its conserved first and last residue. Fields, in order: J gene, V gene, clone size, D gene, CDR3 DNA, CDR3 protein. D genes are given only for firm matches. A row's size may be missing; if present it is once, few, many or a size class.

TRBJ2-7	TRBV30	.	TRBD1	TGTGCCTGGGAGGGGGCCCTCTCCTACGAGCAGTACTTC	CAWEGALSYEQYF
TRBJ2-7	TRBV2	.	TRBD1	TGTGCCAGCAGTCCGGACAGGCGGCAGGCCTACGAGCAGTACTTC	CASSPDRRQAYEQYF
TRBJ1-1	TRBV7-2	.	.	TGTGCCAGCAGCTTAGCGGTGGTTAACACTGAAGCTTTCTTT	CASSLAVVNTEAFF
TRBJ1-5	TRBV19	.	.	TGTGCCAGTAGTATGCTCCTAGGCAATCAGCCCCAGCATTTT	CASSMLLGNQPQHF
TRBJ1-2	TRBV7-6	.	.	TGTGCCAGCAGCTTAGTGCAGGGCGGGTCACGAACAAACTATGGCTACACCTTC	CASSLVQGGSRTNYGYTF
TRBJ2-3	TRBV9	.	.	TGTGCCAGCAGCGTAAGGTGGAGCACAGATACGCAGTATTTT	CASSVRWSTDTQYF
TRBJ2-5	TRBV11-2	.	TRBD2	TGTGCCAGCAGCTTAGTTTTAGCGGGCGCACAAGAGACCCAGTACTTC	CASSLVLAGAQETQYF
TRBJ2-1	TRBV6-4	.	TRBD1	TGTGCCAGCAGACGGGACAGAGGAGACAATGAGCAGTTCTTC	CASRRDRGDNEQFF
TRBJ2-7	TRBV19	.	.	TGTGCCAGTAGTCCGGGACTCTACTACTCCTACGAGCAGTACTTC	CASSPGLYYSYEQYF
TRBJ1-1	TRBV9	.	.	TGTGCCAGCAGCGTAAGCGAGGGCACTGAAGCTTTCTTT	CASSVSEGTEAFF
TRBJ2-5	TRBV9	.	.	TGTGCCAGCAGCGTAGAGGGCGAGCAGGTGGAGACCCAGTACTTC	CASSVEGEQVETQYF
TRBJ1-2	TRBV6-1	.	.	TGTGCCAGCAGTGAAGAGGTATCTAACTATGGCTACACCTTC	CASSEEVSNYGYTF
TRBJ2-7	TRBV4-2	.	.	TGTGCCAGCAGCTTAATCGGCGGGGCTGAGTACGAGCAGTACTTC	CASSLIGGAEYEQYF
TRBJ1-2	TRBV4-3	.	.	TGCGCCAGCAGCCAAGATTTTTCGGCGGACGTAGGCGGCTACACCTTC	CASSQDFSADVGGYTF
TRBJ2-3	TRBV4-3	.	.	TGCGCCACAGACGGGAGCAACACAGATACGCAGTATTTT	CATDGSNTDTQYF
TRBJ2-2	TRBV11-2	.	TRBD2	TGTGCCAGCAGCTCCTTAGCGGGAGGAGTTTCCGGGGAGCTGTTTTTT	CASSSLAGGVSGELFF
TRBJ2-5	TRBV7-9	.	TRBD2	TGTGCCAGCACCAGACTAGCGGGGGGGCGAGAGACCCAGTACTTC	CASTRLAGGRETQYF
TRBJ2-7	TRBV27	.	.	TGTGCCAGCAGTCCCGTAAAGGGGGCCTACGAGCAGTACTTC	CASSPVKGAYEQYF
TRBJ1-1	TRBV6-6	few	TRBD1	TGTGCCAGCAGAAGGGGGCAGGGGGGCTCTGAAGCTTTCTTT	CASRRGQGGSEAFF
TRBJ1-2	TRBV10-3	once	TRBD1	TGTGCCATCAGGTCCGGGACAGATAACTTCTATGGCTACACCTTC	CAIRSGTDNFYGYTF
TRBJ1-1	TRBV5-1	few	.	TGCGCCAGCAGCTTGGCCGGTTCATGGGATGAAGCTTTCTTT	CASSLAGSWDEAFF
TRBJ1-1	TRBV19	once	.	TGTGCCAGTCGACTCTCTGTTTGGGTGGATGGAGCTTTCTTT	CASRLSVWVDGAFF
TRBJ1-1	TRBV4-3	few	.	TGCGCCAGCAGCCAAGATGACGGAATGAACACTGAAGCTTTCTTT	CASSQDDGMNTEAFF
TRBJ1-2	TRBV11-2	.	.	TGTGCCAGCAGCCCGGAGAGCGTGGCGGCTAACTATGGCTACACCTTC	CASSPESVAANYGYTF
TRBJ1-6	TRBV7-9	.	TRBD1	TGTGCCAGCAGCTTGGTTTATGGGACAGGGTTTCCATCCCTCCACTTT	CASSLVYGTGFPSLHF
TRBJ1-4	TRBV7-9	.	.	TGTGCCAGCACCTACTCGACTGCACAACGAGAAAAACTGTTTTTT	CASTYSTAQREKLFF
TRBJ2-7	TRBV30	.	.	TGTGCCTGGAGTGTAAATGAAGGCTCCTACGAGCAGTACTTC	CAWSVNEGSYEQYF
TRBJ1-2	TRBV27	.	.	TGTGCCAGCAGTTTATCGATGGCTAATGGCTACACCTTC	CASSLSMANGYTF
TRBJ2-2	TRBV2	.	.	TGTGCCAGCAGCCTAAGGGGGGGCTGGGACACCGGGGAGCTGTTTTTT	CASSLRGGWDTGELFF
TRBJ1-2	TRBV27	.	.	TGTGCCAGCAGTTTCGGGGGAAGTAGTGGCTACACCTTC	CASSFGGSSGYTF
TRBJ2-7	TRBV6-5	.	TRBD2	TGTGCCAGCAGTTATAACCCGGCTAGCGGCCCCTACGAGCAGTACTTC	CASSYNPASGPYEQYF
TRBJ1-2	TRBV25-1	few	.	TGTGCCAGCAGTGAATTAGGACAGTGGGATCTTGGCTACACCTTC	CASSELGQWDLGYTF
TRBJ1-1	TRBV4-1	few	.	TGCGCCAGCAGCCACGTTCGATCGAACACTGAAGCTTTCTTT	CASSHVRSNTEAFF
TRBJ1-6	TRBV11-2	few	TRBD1	TGTGCCAGCAGCTTAGGGCACCGGGACAGGGGTTCACCCCTCCACTTT	CASSLGHRDRGSPLHF
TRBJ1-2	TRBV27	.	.	TGTGCCAGCAGTTTATCAGGGGGAGGCTACACCTTC	CASSLSGGGYTF
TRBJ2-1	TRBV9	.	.	TGTGCCAGCAGCGCGCCCGGGACAACACGTAATGAGCAGTTCTTC	CASSAPGTTRNEQFF
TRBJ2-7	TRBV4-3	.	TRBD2	TGCGCCAGCAGCCAAGTTATAGCGGGAGTTACCTACTACGAGCAGTACTTC	CASSQVIAGVTYYEQYF
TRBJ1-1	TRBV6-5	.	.	TGTGCCACTAGTCCCCTGGGAAACACTGAAGCTTTCTTT	CATSPLGNTEAFF
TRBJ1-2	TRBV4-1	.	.	TGCGCCAGCAGCCCAAATGGGGGGGAATGGGGCTACACCTTC	CASSPNGGEWGYTF
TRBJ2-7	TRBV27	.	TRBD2	TGTGCCAGCAGTTCGGGACTAGCGGGTTCCTACGAGCAGTACTTC	CASSSGLAGSYEQYF
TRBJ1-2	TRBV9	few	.	TGTGCCAGCAGCGAGACAGACCTCGATGGCTACACCTTC	CASSETDLDGYTF
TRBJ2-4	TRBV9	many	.	TGTGCCAGCAGCTCCGAGACTGAGGCCAAAAACATTCAGTACTTC	CASSSETEAKNIQYF
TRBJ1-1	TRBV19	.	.	TGTGCCAGTAGTATCGGGAGGGAGAACACTGAAGCTTTCTTT	CASSIGRENTEAFF
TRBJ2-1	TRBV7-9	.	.	TGTGCCAGCAGCTTAGTTCTGGGCGATTACAATGAGCAGTTCTTC	CASSLVLGDYNEQFF